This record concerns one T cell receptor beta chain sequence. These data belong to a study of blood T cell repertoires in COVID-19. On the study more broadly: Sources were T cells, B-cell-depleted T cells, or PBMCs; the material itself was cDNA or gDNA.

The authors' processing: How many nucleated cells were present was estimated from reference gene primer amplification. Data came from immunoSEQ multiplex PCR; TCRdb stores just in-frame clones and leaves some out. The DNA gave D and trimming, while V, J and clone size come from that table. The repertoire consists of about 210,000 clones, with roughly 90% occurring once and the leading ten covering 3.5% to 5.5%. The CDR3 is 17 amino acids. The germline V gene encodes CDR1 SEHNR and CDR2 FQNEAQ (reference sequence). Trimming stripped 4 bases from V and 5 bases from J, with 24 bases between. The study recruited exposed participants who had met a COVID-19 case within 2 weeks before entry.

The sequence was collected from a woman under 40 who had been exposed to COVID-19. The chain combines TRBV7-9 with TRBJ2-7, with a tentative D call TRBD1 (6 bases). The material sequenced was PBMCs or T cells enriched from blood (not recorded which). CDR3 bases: TGTGCCAGCAGCTCCCCATTCGGGACACTAAACGTTAACGAGCAGTACTTC. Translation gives CASSSPFGTLNVNEQYF.